Each of the 9 T cell receptor beta chains below was sequenced from the same sample in a study of blood T cell repertoires in COVID-19. Clones were sequenced by immunoSEQ multiplex PCR, and TCRdb holds only the in-frame ones, with some missing. The sample yields 130,000 to 150,000 clones, roughly 90% seen once. The sequenced sample consisted of peripheral blood. The receptors stem from a man in his forties or fifties with active or convalescent COVID-19.

The chain has TRBV6-1 and TRBJ1-1; no clear D. Trimming stripped 1 base from V and 1 base from J, with 16 bases between. This CDR3 is 17 amino acids long. CDR1 and CDR2 (germline): MNHNS, SASEGT. The CDR3 sequence is CASSEGWPLLPNTEAFF. The CDR3 DNA sequence: TGTGCCAGCAGTGAAGGCTGGCCGCTTTTGCCGAACACTGAAGCTTTCTTT.

This chain connects TRBV28 to TRBJ2-5, with 8 bases lining up with TRBD2. V dropped 6 bases and J dropped 3; count of bases not matched to a gene: 9. There are 15 residues in the CDR3. The germline gives CDR1 MDHEN, CDR2 SYDVKM. The CDR3 loop is CASRGLSGKKETQYF. The CDR3 DNA reads as TGTGCCAGCAGGGGTCTTAGCGGGAAAAAAGAGACCCAGTACTTC.

V is TRBV19 and J is TRBJ2-3; TRBD1 matches at 9 bases. This CDR3 comprises 18 residues. CDR1 and CDR2 (germline): LNHDA, SQIVND (reference sequence). J lost 4 bases, V lost 4 bases, and 15 bases had no gene match. The chain's CDR3 is CASSRVGPGQGFADTQYF. CDR3 coding DNA: TGTGCCAGTAGTAGGGTAGGTCCGGGACAGGGTTTCGCAGATACGCAGTATTTT.

The gene calls are TRBV2 and TRBJ1-4, with 10 nucleotides matching TRBD1. CDR1 and CDR2 (germline): SNHLY, FYNNEI. With 6 bases clipped from V and 4 bases from J, the junction kept 5 bases outside the gene matches. The CDR3 covers 15 residues. DNA for the CDR3: TGTGCCAGCAGCGGACAGGGGGTGAATAATGAAAAACTGTTTTTT. Protein product: CASSGQGVNNEKLFF.

The gene calls are TRBV4-1 and TRBJ1-2; 7 bases align to TRBD1. The V segment lost 2 bases and the J segment 3 bases; nucleotides outside the gene matches: 6. This CDR3 is 15 amino acids long. CDR1 and CDR2 from the germline V gene are MGHRA and YSYEKL. The CDR3 here is CASSQSEDRYYGYTF. In nucleotides, the CDR3 is TGCGCCAGCAGCCAATCTGAGGACAGGTACTATGGCTACACCTTC.

The rearrangement joins TRBV30 to TRBJ1-6; 8 bases map to TRBD1. This CDR3 has 13 residues. Germline loops: CDR1 GTSNPN, CDR2 SVGIG (reference sequence). Germline trimming cut 2 bases from V and 7 bases from J; bases unmatched to any gene: 1. The CDR3 DNA reads as TGTGCCTGGAGTAGACAGGGGAATTCACCCCTCCACTTT. Amino acids: CAWSRQGNSPLHF.

The V gene is TRBV5-6, the J gene TRBJ2-1; 10 positions match TRBD1. CDR1 is SGHDT and CDR2 is YYEEEE in the germline V gene. The length of the CDR3 is 15 residues. V lost 4 bases to trimming and J lost 6 bases; unmatched junction nucleotides: 7. The CDR3 nucleotides read TGTGCCAGCAGCCTCCGGGACAGGGGCGCCAATGAGCAGTTCTTC. As protein: CASSLRDRGANEQFF.

The V and J genes are TRBV10-3 and TRBJ2-7, with TRBD1 matching over 10 bases. The CDR3 sequence is 15 residues long. Unmatched junction bases numbered 5, after V lost 4 bases and J lost 2 bases. CDR1 and CDR2 (germline): ENHRY, SYGVKD. The DNA of the CDR3 is TGTGCCATCAGTGGAGGACAGGGGGATACCTACGAGCAGTACTTC. It specifies CAISGGQGDTYEQYF.

J is TRBJ2-7 and V is TRBV3-1 (or the pseudogene TRBV3-2), with TRBD1 as a possible D gene (6 bases). CDR3 length: 16 amino acids. Germline lookup yields CDR1 LGHDT and CDR2 YNNKEL (reference sequence). V was shortened by 4 bases and J by 0 bases, with 16 bases between the two germline ends. The CDR3 nucleotides read TGTGCCAGCAGCCCATCGACAGGTTTTAGCTCCTACGAGCAGTACTTC. Protein product: CASSPSTGFSSYEQYF.